The 21 T cell receptor beta chains given below trace back to one sample, sequenced in a study of blood T cells in healthy people across ages. Alongside a J-beta primer mix, a sample-barcoded 5' primer served in a second PCR lasting about 7 to 12 cycles. Via MiXCR, TCRdb re-called the 5' RACE reads, giving one row per CDR3 protein. The sample consists of about a million distinct CDR3 sequences, less than 45% of them appearing once. The sequenced material came from blood. Receptors originate from a man aged 18-30 years in good health.

The rearrangement joins TRBV28 to TRBJ1-5; TRBD1 might be the D (5 bases). This CDR3 region has 15 residues. The V gene's germline CDR1 is MDHEN and CDR2 SYDVKM. Between the trimmed V and J ends, which lost 5 bases and 4 bases, there was a span of 15 bases. The CDR3 sequence: CASSPVGQDNQPQHF. Here the CDR3 DNA reads TGTGCCAGCAGTCCCGTGGGGCAGGATAATCAGCCCCAGCATTTT.

This clonotype was seen a few times. This sequence joins TRBV12-3 or TRBV12-4 and TRBJ1-2; D may be TRBD1 (5 bases). The V and J ends lost 6 bases and 4 bases respectively, with 18 bases between them. The CDR3 has 15 residues. In DNA form, the CDR3 reads TGTGCCAGCAGCCGCACCTCCGGGGCACGCTATGGCTACACCTTC. Translated, it gives CASSRTSGARYGYTF.

As concerns this clonotype: A read error is possible here, since a much larger clone lies one base away. The chain has TRBV29-1 and TRBJ2-1; a possible D gene is TRBD2 (5 bases). V gave up 6 bases and J gave up 0 bases, with 12 bases separating them. The CDR3 sequence is 14 residues long. Germline assignment: CDR1 SQVTM and CDR2 ANQGSEA. CDR3 loop: CSVAAYLSYNEQFF. DNA of the CDR3: TGCAGCGTAGCGGCTTACCTCTCCTACAATGAGCAGTTCTTC.

The chain is built from TRBV15 and TRBJ2-1; D gene uncertain. This CDR3 region has 12 residues. V dropped 6 bases and J dropped 6 bases, with 9 bases sitting between them. The germline V gene encodes CDR1 LNHNV and CDR2 YYDKDF (reference sequence). CDR3 residues: CATSRQPNEQFF. CDR3 DNA: TGTGCCACCAGTCGACAACCCAATGAGCAGTTCTTC.

The rearrangement links TRBV6-2 or TRBV6-3 to TRBJ2-2, with unresolved D. CDR1 MNHEY and CDR2 SVGEGT come from the germline V gene. This CDR3 contains 17 residues. V dropped 0 bases and J dropped 8 bases, with 19 bases sitting between them. The CDR3 DNA follows: TGTGCCAGCAGTTACTCGATTTACGTTGGCAAGGAGGGGGAGCTGTTTTTT. Amino acid sequence: CASSYSIYVGKEGELFF.

This clonotype was found a few times. V is TRBV24-1 and J is TRBJ2-1; TRBD1 is a possible D gene (6 bases). This CDR3 region has 13 residues. V lost 5 bases and J 7 bases, leaving 11 bases between the germline ends. Germline lookup yields CDR1 KGHDR and CDR2 SFDVKD. The CDR3 region is CATSARDNNEQFF. CDR3 nucleotide sequence: TGTGCCACCAGTGCCCGGGACAATAATGAGCAGTTCTTC.

This rearrangement joins TRBV27 to TRBJ1-1; TRBD1 matches 10 bases. This CDR3 is built from 15 residues. The J segment lost 0 bases and the V segment lost 8 bases, leaving 6 bases of the junction unmatched. Germline V gene sequence: CDR1 MNHEY, CDR2 SMNVEV (reference sequence). CDR3 bases: TGTGCCAGCCTCCGGGACAGGGGTCTGAACACTGAAGCTTTCTTT. Amino acids: CASLRDRGLNTEAFF.

This clonotype has a handful of counts. The chain couples TRBV5-1 to TRBJ1-2, with D uncertain. The CDR3 loop spans 15 amino acids. Germline V gene lookup returns CDR1 SGHRS and CDR2 YFSETQ. Trimming left V 0 bases short and J 2 bases short, with 11 bases between. The CDR3: CASSLAGSVNYGYTF. The CDR3 nucleotides read TGCGCCAGCAGCTTGGCCGGGTCAGTCAACTATGGCTACACCTTC.

Points on this clonotype: The germline gene is not matched at one end of the junction; a read error may be the cause. The chain uses TRBV2 and TRBJ1-1, with D hard to call. This CDR3 region has 10 residues. Germline assignment: CDR1 SNHLY and CDR2 FYNNEI. For the CDR3, the DNA is TGCGCCATACCGAACACTGAAGCTTTCTTT. This sequence encodes CAIPNTEAFF.

The chain joins TRBV2 to TRBJ1-2; 7 nucleotides match TRBD1. In germline, CDR1 is SNHLY, CDR2 FYNNEI. Trimming at V came to 1 base and at J to 4 bases, leaving 6 bases not matched to a gene. CDR3 length: 15 residues. CDR3 in DNA: TGTGCCAGCAGTGAAGTGTGGACAGGAGGCTATGGCTACACCTTC. Protein: CASSEVWTGGYGYTF.

CDR3 loop: CSARDRGQGRTDTQYF. The CDR3 DNA reads TGCAGTGCTAGAGATAGGGGACAGGGTCGCACAGATACGCAGTATTTT. The V and J genes are TRBV20-1 and TRBJ2-3, with 9 bases identical to TRBD1. Germline V gives CDR1 DFQATT, CDR2 SNEGSKA (reference sequence). The V segment lost 0 bases and the J segment 1 base; nucleotides outside the gene matches: 5. The CDR3 totals 16 residues.

This clonotype was found once. Since a much larger clone is just one base distant, this may be a read error. The chain has TRBV29-1 and TRBJ1-1; 7 bases align to TRBD1. Trimming at V came to 4 bases and at J to 4 bases, leaving 6 bases not matched to a gene. Germline CDR1 SQVTM, CDR2 ANQGSEA. The CDR3 runs to 13 residues. The CDR3: CSVGQGVSTEAFF. For the CDR3, the DNA is TGCAGCGTTGGACAGGGCGTGAGCACTGAAGCTTTCTTT. The full variable domain, its missing parts supplied by reference TRBV29-1 and TRBJ1-1, is SAVISQKPSRDICQRGTSLTIQCQVDSQVTMMFWYRQQPGQSLTLIATANQGSEATYESGFVIDKFPISRPNLTFSTLTVSNMSPEDSSIYLCSVGQGVSTEAFFGQGTRLTVV.

The gene calls are TRBV7-9 and TRBJ1-6; the match to TRBD1 covers 8 bases. The CDR3 runs 15 residues. Germline lookup yields CDR1 SEHNR and CDR2 FQNEAQ (reference sequence). The V segment lost 4 bases and the J segment 9 bases; nucleotides outside the gene matches: 8. CDR3 residues: CASSSAGQETSPLHF. The CDR3 DNA sequence: TGTGCCAGCAGCTCAGCGGGACAGGAGACTTCACCCCTCCACTTT.

This clonotype was observed a handful of times. V and J are TRBV25-1 and TRBJ2-1; no definite D call. Germline lookup yields CDR1 MGHDK and CDR2 SYGVNS. Trimming left V 10 bases short and J 8 bases short, with 21 bases between. This CDR3 spans 14 amino acids. CDR3 in DNA: TGTGCCACCACACCCCGGACGAATGACCATGAGCAGTTCTTC. Residues: CATTPRTNDHEQFF.

The V call is TRBV6-5, the J call TRBJ1-2; D is possibly TRBD1 (5 bases). V was trimmed by 6 bases and J by 1 base, leaving 9 bases between them. From germline, CDR1 is MNHEY and CDR2 SVGAGI. CDR3 length equals 13 residues. The CDR3 sequence is CASRSDSNYGYTF. The CDR3 DNA follows: TGTGCCAGCAGGTCAGACAGTAACTATGGCTACACCTTC.

In its sample, this clonotype was seen many times. The gene calls are TRBV4-3 and TRBJ1-2; D ambiguous. The germline V gene has CDR1 LGHNA and CDR2 YSLEER. The V end was cut by 4 bases, the J end by 0 bases, with 21 bases between. CDR3 size: 18 residues. The CDR3 reads CASSPSVGVALPNYGYTF. The CDR3 DNA sequence: TGCGCCAGCAGCCCCAGCGTAGGCGTAGCCCTCCCTAACTATGGCTACACCTTC.

The chain links TRBV20-1 to TRBJ2-7; TRBD2 matches 16 bases. The end of the DNA is better explained by TRBJ2-5, so the J call may be wrong. The V gene's germline CDR1 is DFQATT and CDR2 SNEGSKA (reference sequence). This CDR3 contains 16 residues. The CDR3 sequence is CSARAGLAGGQVTQYF. DNA for the CDR3: TGCAGTGCTAGAGCGGGACTAGCGGGGGGGCAGGTGACCCAGTACTTC.

This clonotype was detected a few times. The chain carries TRBV7-9 and TRBJ1-2, with unresolved D. The CDR3 extends over 13 amino acids. V gave up 3 bases and J gave up 6 bases, with 11 bases separating them. CDR1 SEHNR and CDR2 FQNEAQ come from the germline V gene (reference sequence). The CDR3: CASSFGTENGYTF. CDR3 in DNA: TGTGCCAGCAGCTTCGGCACAGAAAATGGCTACACCTTC.

This clonotype came up a few times. V and J are TRBV6-6 and TRBJ1-1, with D unclear. V was shortened by 7 bases and J by 1 base, with 10 bases between the two germline ends. The germline gives CDR1 MNHNY, CDR2 SVGAGI (reference sequence). The CDR3 length is 13 residues. CDR3 DNA: TGTGCCAGCACGACCCAGAAGAACACTGAAGCTTTCTTT. It encodes CASTTQKNTEAFF.

J is TRBJ2-5 and V is TRBV14; weak D call: TRBD1 (6 bases). Germline loops: CDR1 SGHDN, CDR2 FVKESK. The CDR3 length is 14 residues. Trimming left V 3 bases short and J 3 bases short, with 11 bases between. The CDR3 here is CASSHWGREETQYF. CDR3 coding DNA: TGTGCCAGCAGCCATTGGGGGCGTGAAGAGACCCAGTACTTC.

The chain has TRBV20-1 and TRBJ1-1; 7 bases line up with TRBD1. CDR1 and CDR2 (germline): DFQATT, SNEGSKA (reference sequence). Trimming took 1 base from V and 1 from J; bases not matched to a gene: 3. CDR3 size: 14 residues. CDR3 bases: TGCAGTGCTAGAGTAGGGGACAGGAACACTGAAGCTTTCTTT. Residues: CSARVGDRNTEAFF.